The 16 T cell receptor beta chains reported below all come from one sample, sequenced in a study of blood T cell repertoires in COVID-19. This table comes from immunoSEQ multiplex PCR, and its TCRdb copy is limited to in-frame clones, with some not included. The sample has about 76,000 clones; about 90% are singletons. Sequenced input: peripheral blood. All receptors come from a human donor in a cohort sampled during active COVID-19.

The table lists this clone with a count of one. This sequence joins TRBV2 and TRBJ1-5, with D tentatively TRBD1 (5 bases). Germline V gene data show CDR1 as SNHLY and CDR2 as FYNNEI. The CDR3 has 14 amino acids. V lost 4 bases and J 9 bases, leaving 16 bases between the germline ends. DNA for the CDR3: TGTGCCAGCAGTGTAGAGGACTCCGGGGGGCCCCAGCATTTT. Translation gives CASSVEDSGGPQHF.

The rearrangement joins TRBV6-2 or TRBV6-3 to TRBJ2-7, with 9 bases that match TRBD1. This CDR3 contains 15 residues. With V trimmed by 2 bases and J by 5 bases, 7 bases remained unmatched. CDR1 is MNHEY and CDR2 is SVGEGT in the germline V gene. CDR3: CASSYEGQGYHEQYF. DNA of the CDR3: TGTGCCAGCAGTTACGAGGGACAGGGTTACCACGAGCAGTACTTC.

The CDR3 region is CASSGAGPNSPLHF. In nucleotides, the CDR3 is TGCGCCAGCAGTGGGGCAGGGCCCAATTCACCCCTCCACTTT. V gene TRBV10-2 combines with J gene TRBJ1-6; TRBD1 is a possible D gene (5 bases). Germline V gene lookup returns CDR1 WSHSY and CDR2 SAAADI. This CDR3 comprises 14 residues. The germline V and J ends were trimmed by 4 bases and 7 bases, with 11 bases remaining between them.

The rearrangement uses TRBV12-3 or TRBV12-4 and TRBJ2-7; no firm D call. Trimming removed 1 base from V and 4 bases from J, with 8 bases in between. The CDR3 is 13 amino acids. DNA for the CDR3: TGTGCCAGCAGTTTAGACAGTAGATACGAGCAGTACTTC. Residues: CASSLDSRYEQYF.

CDR3 sequence reads: CASSLRTTGGGGELFF. The CDR3 bases are TGTGCCAGCAGCTTAAGGACGACAGGGGGCGGCGGGGAGCTGTTTTTT. The chain carries TRBV7-3 and TRBJ2-2; TRBD1 matches at 10 bases. CDR3 length: 16 amino acids. The germline CDR1 and CDR2 sequences are SGHTA and FQGTGA. The V and J ends lost 1 base and 7 bases, in that order; junction bases with no gene match: 6. Drawing the rest from reference TRBV7-3 and TRBJ2-2, the complete variable domain is GAGVSQTPSNKVTEKGKYVELRCDPISGHTALYWYRQSLGQGPEFLIYFQGTGAADDSGLPNDRFFAVRPEGSVSTLKIQRTERGDSAVYLCASSLRTTGGGGELFFGEGSRLTVL.

This chain joins TRBV19 and TRBJ2-1, with 9 bases aligning to TRBD1. CDR3 length: 15 residues. J gave up 8 bases and V 7 bases, and 12 bases lay outside the gene matches. CDR1 is LNHDA and CDR2 is SQIVND in the germline V gene (reference sequence). CDR3 protein: CASKKDRGVADEQFF. Here the CDR3 DNA reads TGTGCCAGTAAAAAAGACAGGGGGGTCGCCGATGAGCAGTTCTTC.

CDR3 in amino acids: CASSPGTGSYEQYF. The CDR3 nucleotides are TGTGCCAGCAGCCCAGGGACAGGGTCCTACGAGCAGTACTTC. The chain carries TRBV7-2 and TRBJ2-7; 9 bases line up with TRBD1. CDR1 and CDR2 from the germline V gene are SGHTA and FQGNSA. V gave up 5 bases and J gave up 1 base; unmatched junction bases: 3. The CDR3 is 14 amino acids.

This chain uses TRBV30 with TRBJ1-2; no definite D call. The CDR3 totals 15 residues. V lost 2 bases to trimming and J lost 8 bases, with 21 bases between them. Germline values: CDR1 GTSNPN, CDR2 SVGIG (reference sequence). The CDR3 coding sequence is TGTGCCTGGAGTTTTGTCGGGTCGACGGCATCAGGCTACACCTTC. Translated: CAWSFVGSTASGYTF.

The gene calls are TRBV7-6 and TRBJ1-4, with D possibly TRBD1 on 5 matching bases. V was cut by 1 base and J by 8 bases, with 14 bases left in between. The germline CDR1 and CDR2 sequences are SGHVS and FNYEAQ. This CDR3 comprises 15 residues. Here the CDR3 reads CASSLEGMGAEKLFF. For the CDR3, the DNA is TGTGCCAGCAGCTTAGAGGGGATGGGTGCGGAAAAACTGTTTTTT.

This clone was picked up one time. V and J are TRBV27 and TRBJ1-4; D ambiguous. The CDR3 is made up of 12 amino acids. V was shortened by 5 bases and J by 8 bases, with 9 bases between the two germline ends. From germline, CDR1 is MNHEY and CDR2 SMNVEV (reference sequence). DNA for the CDR3: TGTGCCAGCAGTCCCCACCGGGAAAAACTGTTTTTT. It yields the protein CASSPHREKLFF. Full variable domain (missing parts from reference TRBV27 and TRBJ1-4): EAQVTQNPRYLITVTGKKLTVTCSQNMNHEYMSWYRQDPGLGLRQIYYSMNVEVTDKGDVPEGYKVSRKEKRNFPLILESPSPNQTSLYFCASSPHREKLFFGSGTQLSVL.

CDR3 residues: CASSNDRGKTYEQYF. The CDR3 DNA reads TGTGCCAGCAGTAATGACAGGGGCAAGACCTACGAGCAGTACTTC. The V gene is TRBV6-5, the J gene TRBJ2-7; 8 nucleotides line up with TRBD1. In germline, CDR1 is MNHEY, CDR2 SVGAGI. The V gene end was trimmed by 5 bases and the J gene end by 2 bases; junction bases not matched to a gene: 8. This CDR3 contains 15 residues.

This chain links TRBV6-2 or TRBV6-3 with TRBJ1-1; D is ambiguous. V gave up 0 bases and J gave up 1 base, with 12 bases separating them. CDR3 size: 16 residues. The V gene's germline CDR1 is MNHEY and CDR2 SVGEGT. CDR3 protein: CASSYSIARTNTEAFF. DNA of the CDR3: TGTGCCAGCAGTTACTCGATAGCCAGAACGAACACTGAAGCTTTCTTT.

This chain uses TRBV5-1 with TRBJ2-3; 12 bases are a match to TRBD2. The germline V gene has CDR1 SGHRS and CDR2 YFSETQ. V trimming: 2 bases; J trimming: 3 bases; junction bases outside the gene matches: 10. CDR3 size: 18 residues. CDR3 in amino acids: CASSLGPSGGAATDTQYF. In DNA, the CDR3 is TGCGCCAGCAGCTTAGGCCCTAGCGGGGGGGCCGCTACAGATACGCAGTATTTT.

This sequence joins TRBV7-8 and TRBJ2-1; D might be TRBD1 (6 bases). Trimming took 2 bases from V and 8 from J, leaving 16 bases between them. The CDR3 is 15 amino acids. Germline V CDR1 and CDR2: SGHVS, FQNEAQ. CDR3 sequence reads: CASSLQQGRGHEQFF. The CDR3 DNA sequence: TGTGCCAGCAGCTTACAACAGGGACGGGGCCATGAGCAGTTCTTC.

This chain joins TRBV19 and TRBJ1-5; TRBD1 aligns across 7 bases. CDR3 length equals 16 residues. V gave up 7 bases and J gave up 0 bases; unmatched junction bases: 9. CDR1 is LNHDA, CDR2 SQIVND, per germline (reference sequence). The CDR3 DNA is TGTGCCAGTACTCCGGGACAGCATTATAGCAATCAGCCCCAGCATTTT. Protein: CASTPGQHYSNQPQHF.

This chain uses TRBV6-1 with TRBJ1-5, with D maybe TRBD1 (6 bases). The CDR3 contains 16 residues. The germline V gene has CDR1 MNHNS and CDR2 SASEGT. The ends were cut back, 2 bases at V and 2 bases at J, with 13 bases in the middle. The CDR3 DNA reads TGTGCCAGCAGTGAATACAGGGCTAGTGGCAATCAGCCCCAGCATTTT. Translating gives CASSEYRASGNQPQHF.